This T cell receptor (beta chain) was captured by sequencing in a study of Ad26.COV2.S vaccination and SARS-CoV-2 variants. Points from the study as a whole: Substantial breadth was reportedly displayed by spike-specific CD8+ and CD4+ T cell responses after vaccination.

As to treatment: over 15 received Ad26.COV2.S at low or high dose, single or two shots; about 5 received placebo; per-sample allocation not given. Sample collection was performed on day 63 after the first vaccine or placebo injection. The table lists this clone with a few counts. What it binds is not known. The V segment lost 4 bases and the J segment 7 bases; nucleotides outside the gene matches: 4. Germline V gives CDR1 MDHEN, CDR2 SYDVKM. The CDR3 has 15 amino acids. Sequencing was performed with immunoSEQ multiplex PCR; in TCRdb, only in-frame clones are kept and a portion is missing. The table records about 420,000 clones, roughly 90% of them present only once.

The source is a person aged 18-65 years who received the Ad26.COV2.S COVID-19 vaccine or a placebo. The gene calls are TRBV28 and TRBJ1-6; 10 nucleotides line up with TRBD1. This specimen consisted of peripheral blood, obtained in a trial of Ad26.COV2.S vaccine versus placebo. The CDR3 loop is CASSSRTGGNSPLHF. CDR3 bases: TGTGCCAGCAGTTCAAGGACAGGGGGGAATTCACCCCTCCACTTT.